This TCR beta chain was obtained from a study of beta chain features in type 1 diabetes. TCRB transcripts that were expressed got sequenced, as all of the isolated RNA had been reverse transcribed. Repertoires were generated with immunoSEQ multiplex PCR, while TCRdb's copy carries only in-frame clones and drops some. The sample lists more than 250,000 clones, around 21% occurring once. With 2 bases clipped from V and 4 bases from J, the junction kept 2 bases outside the gene matches. The CDR3 length is 13 residues. Looked up from germline, CDR1 is SQVTM and CDR2 is ANQGSEA. Overall study findings and caveats: Among patients with Type 1 diabetes, TCRB CDR3s were moderately but significantly shorter in every one of the four CD4+ subsets.

This clone has only a few counts. Its antigen is as yet unknown. The rearrangement links TRBV29-1 to TRBJ2-5; TRBD1 agrees at 9 bases. The TCR sequence derives from a woman aged 40 to 50 with type 1 diabetes. The source material was naive CD4+ T cells from blood. The CDR3 spells CSVERDRVETQYF. CDR3 DNA: TGCAGCGTTGAAAGGGACAGGGTAGAGACCCAGTACTTC.